This T cell receptor beta chain was obtained from a study of blood T cell repertoires in COVID-19 (dated by TCRdb to the early 2020s). In terms of the full investigation: The collaborator samples originated in the United States, Italy and Spain and spanned the acute and convalescent phases of COVID-19. The samples were drawn from two sources: the first 160 participants of the ongoing ImmuneRACE study, and about 1,300 subjects contributed by 6 global collaborators. Sample metadata almost always included a de-identified subject ID, COVID-19 status, age in years and sex. A freely available public database, intended as a resource for researchers studying the immune response to SARS-CoV-2, is where the repertoires were released. HLA class I and class II types, where available, came from metadata supplied by the sample provider rather than from assay-based typing. The material from the prospective study consisted of cDNA or gDNA derived from T cells, B-cell-depleted T cells, or PBMCs. The dataset comprised deeply sampled blood TCRbeta repertoires from subjects exposed to, actively infected with, or recovered from COVID-19.

Cut back by 6 bases and 8 bases, the V and J ends lie 19 bases apart. The germline V gene supplies CDR1 MDHEN and CDR2 SYDVKM. Measured from the cysteine to the phenylalanine, the CDR3 is 15 residues long. The sequence is cut down to CDR3 DNA, 45 bases in frame from base 1. Turning to this clone: Its specific antigen is unknown. The input lacks base qualities; no much larger clone sits a single base away.

The immunoSEQ Assay, a bias-controlled multiplex PCR, was used to amplify TCRbeta CDR3 regions from genomic DNA. As for the authors' bioinformatics: The number of nucleated cells in each sample was estimated by amplification of reference gene primers within the assay. Sequence reads were collapsed and filtered to measure the absolute abundance of every unique TCRbeta CDR3 rearrangement. Productive Simpson clonality was computed per sample as the square root of Simpson's diversity index over productive rearrangements. TCRdb retrieved this table from immuneACCESS and kept in-frame rearrangements only. Not all clones are present; in checked studies, unresolved V genes account for under half, and no reason is known for the remainder. The V and J calls and clone size come from that table; D and trimming were worked out from the DNA. The sample table records approximately 69,000 clones; more than 60% of these occur just once. The ten largest clonotypes hold 22% of the sample.

Overall results and qualifications from the work: The amount of clinical and demographic metadata varied by source and participant and was provided uncurated.

Each collaborating institution followed its own protocols to collect whole blood in K2EDTA tubes. For TCRbeta analysis, collaborator samples were shipped as frozen whole blood, as isolated PBMCs, or as DNA extracted from either sample type. The sequenced material came from peripheral blood. This clonotype was sampled from a man in his 60s with acute or convalescent COVID-19. The V and J segments used are TRBV28 and TRBJ1-4; the D gene is perhaps TRBD1, from 6 matching bases. The DNA sequence reads TGTGCCAGCAGCCCTGGCGGGCAGGGGATCGAAAAACTGTTTTTT. Translated, this gives CASSPGGQGIEKLFF.